Listed below are T cell receptor beta chains from one sample, sequenced in a study of blood T cell repertoires in COVID-19. Sequenced by immunoSEQ multiplex PCR; TCRdb stores in-frame clones only, minus some. The sample comprises about 320,000 clones, 85% of which are singletons, and around 1.9% rests with the top ten. Input material: PBMCs or T cells enriched from blood (not recorded which). These receptors were taken from a woman in her thirties who had been exposed to COVID-19. Each CDR3 is given with its conserved first and last residue. A D gene is named only where the DNA matches it firmly. Only part of the rows carry a size: once, few, many, or a class if the clone is expanded.

clone size: NA
D gene: NA
J gene: TRBJ1-3
V gene: TRBV3-1/TRBV3-2
CDR3 protein: CASRGSGNTIYF
CDR3 DNA: TGTGCCAGCCGGGGGTCTGGAAACACCATATATTTT

clone size: few
D gene: NA
J gene: TRBJ1-4
V gene: TRBV5-1
CDR3 protein: CASSLGGEKLFF
CDR3 DNA: TGCGCCAGCAGCTTGGGCGGAGAAAAACTGTTTTTT

clone size: NA
D gene: NA
J gene: TRBJ1-6
V gene: TRBV3-1/TRBV3-2
CDR3 protein: CASSQSGDSPLHF
CDR3 DNA: TGTGCCAGCAGCCAATCGGGGGACTCACCCCTCCACTTT

clone size: NA
D gene: NA
J gene: TRBJ1-6
V gene: TRBV30
CDR3 protein: CAWSVTAPNSPLHF
CDR3 DNA: TGTGCCTGGAGTGTAACAGCTCCGAATTCACCCCTCCACTTT

clone size: NA
D gene: NA
J gene: TRBJ1-1
V gene: TRBV6-2/TRBV6-3
CDR3 protein: CASSYGTGNTEAFF
CDR3 DNA: TGTGCCAGCAGTTACGGCACAGGGAACACTGAAGCTTTCTTT

clone size: NA
D gene: TRBD1
J gene: TRBJ1-5
V gene: TRBV2
CDR3 protein: CASRDRVRDQPQHF
CDR3 DNA: TGTGCCAGCAGGGACAGGGTGCGGGATCAGCCCCAGCATTTT

clone size: few
D gene: NA
J gene: TRBJ2-2
V gene: TRBV7-6
CDR3 protein: CASLRGADANTGELFF
CDR3 DNA: TGTGCCAGCCTCCGGGGGGCGGACGCGAACACCGGGGAGCTGTTTTTT

clone size: once
D gene: NA
J gene: TRBJ1-3
V gene: TRBV6-5
CDR3 protein: CASRPDSRSNTIYF
CDR3 DNA: TGTGCCAGCAGACCGGACAGCCGCAGTAACACCATATATTTT

clone size: NA
D gene: NA
J gene: TRBJ1-2
V gene: TRBV24-1
CDR3 protein: CATSARDRYLYTF
CDR3 DNA: TGTGCCACCAGTGCTCGAGACAGATACCTCTACACCTTC

clone size: NA
D gene: TRBD1
J gene: TRBJ2-7
V gene: TRBV6-1
CDR3 protein: CASSDPKGALLQYF
CDR3 DNA: TGTGCCAGCAGTGATCCAAAGGGGGCCCTCTTGCAGTACTTC

clone size: NA
D gene: NA
J gene: TRBJ1-3
V gene: TRBV10-1
CDR3 protein: CASKRNLSGNTIYF
CDR3 DNA: TGCGCCAGCAAGCGTAACCTCTCTGGAAACACCATATATTTT

clone size: NA
D gene: TRBD1
J gene: TRBJ1-2
V gene: TRBV7-3
CDR3 protein: CASSLRPRGQGDGYTF
CDR3 DNA: TGTGCCAGCAGCTTAAGGCCGAGAGGACAGGGGGACGGCTACACCTTC

clone size: NA
D gene: TRBD2
J gene: TRBJ2-3
V gene: TRBV10-3
CDR3 protein: CAIRASGVDTQYF
CDR3 DNA: TGTGCCATCAGGGCTAGCGGAGTGGATACGCAGTATTTT

clone size: NA
D gene: NA
J gene: TRBJ1-4
V gene: TRBV4-3
CDR3 protein: CASSQELGDYEKLFF
CDR3 DNA: TGCGCCAGCAGCCAAGAATTAGGGGATTATGAAAAACTGTTTTTT